Described below is a single T cell receptor (beta chain) sequence and its context. This entry comes from a study of blood T cell repertoires in COVID-19. Study-level information: Samples representing acute and convalescent COVID-19 were sourced from the United States, Italy and Spain.

Per the study methods: It was from reference gene primer amplification that nucleated cell counts were estimated. Method: immunoSEQ multiplex PCR; TCRdb's copy keeps in-frame clones and lacks some. V and J calls and clone size follow that table, whereas D and trimming were derived from the DNA. Counted here are tens of thousands of clones, about four fifths occurring once; the ten biggest clones make up around 5%. The CDR3 has 15 residues. J lost 7 bases, V lost 5 bases, and 6 bases had no gene match. Per the germline V gene, CDR1 is SEHNR and CDR2 is FQNEAQ (reference sequence). The clonotype comes from an elderly man with COVID-19, enrolled during active disease. The sample consisted of peripheral blood. V usage is TRBV7-9 and J usage is TRBJ2-1; 12 bases are a match to TRBD2. CDR3 amino acids: CASSRTSGDGNEQFF. CDR3 nucleotide sequence: TGTGCCAGCAGCCGGACTAGCGGGGACGGGAATGAGCAGTTCTTC. Using reference TRBV7-9 and TRBJ2-1 for the parts outside the CDR3, the full variable domain is DTGVSQNPRHKITKRGQNVTFRCDPISEHNRLYWYRQTLGQGPEFLTYFQNEAQLEKSRLLSDRFSAERPKGSFSTLEIQRTEQGDSAMYLCASSRTSGDGNEQFFGPGTRLTVL.